This TCR beta chain was obtained from a study of blood T cell repertoires in COVID-19. Turning to the study itself: Some COVID-19 samples were acute and others convalescent; all came from the United States, Italy and Spain. Nucleic acid was either cDNA or gDNA, and it came from T cells, B-cell-depleted T cells, or PBMCs.

Original processing methods: Amplified reference gene primers provided the basis for estimating nucleated cell counts. The assay was immunoSEQ multiplex PCR, and TCRdb's table has in-frame clones only and misses some. For V, J and clone size, that table is used; D and trimming come from the DNA. The sample comprises around 15,000 clones, about four fifths of which are singletons, and about an eighth rests with the top ten. The sequence was obtained from a man aged 60-69 years with acute or convalescent COVID-19. Sequenced: peripheral blood.

CDR3 amino acids: CASTPRGDTSRGAFF. CDR3 bases: TGCGCCAGCACTCCGCGAGGGGACACCTCAAGAGGAGCTTTCTTT. This chain joins TRBV5-1 and TRBJ1-1; tentatively, D is TRBD1 (6 bases). Per the germline V gene, CDR1 is SGHRS and CDR2 is YFSETQ. Trimming removed 6 bases from V and 10 bases from J, with 25 bases in between. This CDR3 is 15 amino acids long.